This TCR beta chain is drawn from a study of T cell responses to AZD1222 COVID-19 vaccine. The assay was immunoSEQ multiplex PCR, and TCRdb's table has in-frame clones only and misses some. The sample has 150,000 or so clones; 90% to 95% are singletons. In germline, CDR1 is SGHTA, CDR2 FQGNSA. This CDR3 contains 12 residues. Between the trimmed V and J ends, which lost 6 bases and 5 bases, there was a span of 10 bases. Points on this clone: Its specificity is not known.

Regarding the study as a whole: Only a handful of AZD1222 recipients tested seropositive at baseline. Mostly white British, mostly female donors; authors suggested clonal diversity may be underestimated. Spike-specific TCRs gained breadth and depth after people received two AZD1222 doses.

The chain carries TRBV7-2 and TRBJ1-1; D remains unclear. Sequences were derived from peripheral blood, sampled on day 0 of AZD1222 vaccination. This TCR was sampled from an adult in good health. CDR3 nucleotide sequence: TGTGCCAGCAGGCCCCCCCCGACTGAAGCTTTCTTT. Its translation: CASRPPPTEAFF.